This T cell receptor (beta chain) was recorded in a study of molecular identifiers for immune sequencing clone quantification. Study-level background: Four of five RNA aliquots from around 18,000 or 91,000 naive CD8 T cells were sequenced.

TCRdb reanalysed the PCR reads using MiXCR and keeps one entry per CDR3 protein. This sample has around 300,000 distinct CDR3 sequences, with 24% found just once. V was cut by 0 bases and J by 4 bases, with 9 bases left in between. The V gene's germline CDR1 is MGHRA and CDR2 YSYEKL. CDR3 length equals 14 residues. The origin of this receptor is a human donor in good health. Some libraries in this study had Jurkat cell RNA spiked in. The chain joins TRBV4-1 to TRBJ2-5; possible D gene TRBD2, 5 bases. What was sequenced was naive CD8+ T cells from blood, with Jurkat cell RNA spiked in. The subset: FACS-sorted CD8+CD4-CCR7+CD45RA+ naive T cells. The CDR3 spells CASSQDRRGETQYF. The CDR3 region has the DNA TGCGCCAGCAGCCAAGATCGACGGGGAGAGACCCAGTACTTC.